This T cell receptor (beta chain) was profiled in a study of blood T cell repertoires in COVID-19. At the level of the study: Acute-phase and convalescent COVID-19 samples originated in the United States, Italy and Spain.

This clone was seen a handful of times. The protocol was immunoSEQ multiplex PCR, while the TCRdb copy is restricted to in-frame clones and leaves out a portion. The sample lists roughly 270,000 clones, roughly 80% occurring once. Participants spanned ages about 18 to 90 years and resided in 20 to 30 US areas. Each participant's cohort was designated according to participant-reported clinical history. This receptor was taken from a man aged 35-49 years who had been exposed to COVID-19. Sequences were obtained from PBMCs or T cells enriched from blood (not recorded which).

The CDR3 region is CASGLPPEGPLHF. DNA of the CDR3: TGTGCTAGTGGTTTGCCTCCGGAGGGACCCCTCCACTTT. The chain uses TRBV12-5 and TRBJ1-6, with D unresolved. Trimming removed 2 bases from V and 12 bases from J, with 11 bases in between. Germline CDR1 and CDR2: LGHNT and FRNRAP. This CDR3 spans 13 amino acids.